This entry lists 27 T cell receptor beta chains sequenced from one sample in a study of T cell responses to AZD1222 COVID-19 vaccine. TCRdb's copy holds only in-frame clones and misses some; the assay was immunoSEQ multiplex PCR. Of some 70,000 clones in the sample, roughly 82% were seen once. Sample: peripheral blood, taken on day 0 of AZD1222 vaccination. Every receptor here comes from an adult in good health.

Turning to this clone: This specimen includes other DNA sequences encoding the same CDR3. The CDR3 here is CASSFGGLNTEAFF. DNA of the CDR3: TGTGCCAGCAGTTTTGGGGGCCTGAACACTGAAGCTTTCTTT. The chain links TRBV28 to TRBJ1-1, with D possibly being TRBD1 (6 bases). The CDR3 is 14 amino acids. Trimming removed 3 bases from V and 0 bases from J, with 8 bases in between. CDR1 is MDHEN, CDR2 SYDVKM, per germline.

The CDR3 DNA sequence: TGTGCCAGCAGCTTAGGGGGGACAGGGATGACTGAAGCTTTCTTT. Amino acid sequence: CASSLGGTGMTEAFF. V and J are TRBV7-3 and TRBJ1-1, with 9 bases lining up with TRBD1. This CDR3 has 15 residues. Trimming removed 2 bases from V and 5 bases from J; junction bases left unmatched: 6. The germline gives CDR1 SGHTA, CDR2 FQGTGA. Based on the CDR3 plus reference TRBV7-3 and TRBJ1-1, the full variable domain is GAGVSQTPSNKVTEKGKYVELRCDPISGHTALYWYRQSLGQGPEFLIYFQGTGAADDSGLPNDRFFAVRPEGSVSTLKIQRTERGDSAVYLCASSLGGTGMTEAFFGQGTRLTVV.

The J gene is TRBJ1-6, the V gene TRBV5-1; 7 bases match TRBD1. The CDR3 sequence is 15 residues long. Germline V CDR1 and CDR2: SGHRS, YFSETQ. Trimming cost V 4 bases and J 4 bases; bases outside gene matches: 5. CDR3 in DNA: TGCGCCAGCAGCGACGGGACAGCTTATAATTCACCCCTCCACTTT. The encoded protein is CASSDGTAYNSPLHF.

The gene calls are TRBV27 and TRBJ1-2; D ambiguous. The germline CDR1 and CDR2 sequences are MNHEY and SMNVEV (reference sequence). V was cut by 5 bases and J by 6 bases, with 13 bases left in between. The CDR3 is made up of 13 amino acids. In DNA, the CDR3 is TGTGCCAGCAGTCTACCCCAAGGTGATGGCTACACCTTC. Amino acids: CASSLPQGDGYTF.

The CDR3 DNA reads TGTGCCAGTAGTATGTGGGTTTCTGGAAACACCATATATTTT. Its translation: CASSMWVSGNTIYF. V is TRBV19 and J is TRBJ1-3; D ambiguous. The germline gives CDR1 LNHDA, CDR2 SQIVND (reference sequence). The CDR3 consists of 14 residues. V gave up 3 bases and J gave up 1 base, with 7 bases separating them.

This clone has only one observation. The genes are TRBV28 and TRBJ1-5, with D perhaps TRBD1 (6 bases). Between the trimmed V and J ends, which lost 7 bases and 8 bases, there was a span of 21 bases. The V gene's germline CDR1 is MDHEN and CDR2 SYDVKM. The CDR3 is made up of 15 amino acids. The CDR3 loop is CASIVGAGAGEPQHF. CDR3 DNA sequence: TGTGCCAGCATCGTAGGGGCAGGGGCAGGGGAGCCCCAGCATTTT.

The chain recombines TRBV7-3 with TRBJ2-1, with D possibly TRBD2 on 5 matching bases. Germline-derived CDR1 and CDR2 are SGHTA and FQGTGA. This CDR3 is 15 amino acids long. V was shortened by 3 bases and J by 5 bases, with 14 bases between the two germline ends. CDR3 in amino acids: CASSFDGVRDNEQFF. Here the CDR3 DNA reads TGTGCCAGCAGCTTCGACGGGGTACGGGACAATGAGCAGTTCTTC. Variable domain in full (rest from reference TRBV7-3 and TRBJ2-1): GAGVSQTPSNKVTEKGKYVELRCDPISGHTALYWYRQSLGQGPEFLIYFQGTGAADDSGLPNDRFFAVRPEGSVSTLKIQRTERGDSAVYLCASSFDGVRDNEQFFGPGTRLTVL.

The gene calls are TRBV7-3 and TRBJ1-6; weak D call: TRBD1 (6 bases). This CDR3 is 14 amino acids long. V was trimmed by 4 bases and J by 10 bases, leaving 14 bases between them. Germline V gene sequence: CDR1 SGHTA, CDR2 FQGTGA. Here the CDR3 reads CASSSGGGRSPLHF. The CDR3 bases are TGTGCCAGCAGCTCCGGAGGGGGGCGGTCACCCCTCCACTTT.

In DNA, the CDR3 is TGCGCCACCTACCGGGGGTCTCTTAGCACAGATACGCAGTATTTT. Protein product: CATYRGSLSTDTQYF. The chain carries TRBV5-1 and TRBJ2-3, with a tentative D call TRBD2 (6 bases). Germline V gene data show CDR1 as SGHRS and CDR2 as YFSETQ. The V and J ends lost 9 bases and 0 bases respectively, with 17 bases between them. The CDR3 spans 15 residues.

The rearrangement joins TRBV27 to TRBJ1-2, with D possibly being TRBD1 (5 bases). CDR1 is MNHEY and CDR2 is SMNVEV in the germline V gene (reference sequence). The CDR3 is 16 residues long. The V end was cut by 4 bases, the J end by 7 bases, with 22 bases between. The DNA for the CDR3 is TGTGCCAGCAGTTCTTCTACCCTTTCGGTGGGACGTGGCTACACCTTC. Translation: CASSSSTLSVGRGYTF.

The chain combines TRBV19 with TRBJ1-4; maybe TRBD1 (5 bases). Germline V CDR1 and CDR2: LNHDA, SQIVND (reference sequence). The CDR3 consists of 16 residues. Trimming removed 5 bases at V and 0 bases at J, with 13 bases between. The CDR3 DNA follows: TGTGCCAGTAGTCCAGACCGACAGCCAACTAATGAAAAACTGTTTTTT. Translating gives CASSPDRQPTNEKLFF.

J is TRBJ2-1 and V is TRBV6-5; TRBD1 matches 7 bases. J lost 14 bases, V lost 6 bases, and 7 bases had no gene match. CDR3 length: 11 residues. Germline V gives CDR1 MNHEY, CDR2 SVGAGI. In DNA form, the CDR3 reads TGTGCCAGCAGGTACAGGGGATATGAGTTCTTC. This sequence encodes CASRYRGYEFF.

The chain couples TRBV25-1 to TRBJ2-7; either TRBD1 or TRBD2 may fit D (5 bases each). Trimming shortened V by 6 bases and J by 1 base, and 16 bases separated the two germline ends. From germline, CDR1 is MGHDK and CDR2 SYGVNS. This CDR3 spans 15 amino acids. The CDR3 DNA is TGTGCCAGCAGGGCACCGGGACGGAATTCCTACGAGCAGTACTTC. Its protein is CASRAPGRNSYEQYF.

The genes are TRBV27 and TRBJ2-5; TRBD2 agrees at 7 bases. The CDR3 is 14 residues long. Germline trimming cut 4 bases from V and 1 base from J; bases unmatched to any gene: 3. CDR1 MNHEY and CDR2 SMNVEV come from the germline V gene (reference sequence). The CDR3 coding sequence is TGTGCCAGCAGTTCCCTAGCGGCCCAAGAGACCCAGTACTTC. Residues: CASSSLAAQETQYF.

This chain uses TRBV6-2 or TRBV6-3 with TRBJ2-3; D gene ambiguous. CDR3 length: 11 amino acids. Germline values: CDR1 MNHEY, CDR2 SVGEGT. Trimming stripped 6 bases from V and 6 bases from J, with 7 bases between. This CDR3 is CASSLYDTQYF. In DNA, the CDR3 is TGTGCCAGCAGCCTCTACGATACGCAGTATTTT.

This sequence joins TRBV30 and TRBJ1-3; no definite D call. The ends were cut back, 3 bases at V and 2 bases at J, with 5 bases in the middle. CDR1 GTSNPN and CDR2 SVGIG come from the germline V gene (reference sequence). The CDR3 covers 12 residues. This CDR3 is CAWSDTGNTIYF. CDR3 sequence (DNA): TGTGCCTGGAGCGACACTGGAAACACCATATATTTT.

This clone was seen once. This rearrangement joins TRBV7-3 to TRBJ2-3, with TRBD2 matching over 12 bases. J was trimmed by 6 bases and V by 1 base; bases with no gene match: 2. CDR3 length equals 15 residues. Germline V lookup: CDR1 SGHTA, CDR2 FQGTGA. The CDR3 spells CASSLRLAGADTQYF. CDR3 nucleotide sequence: TGTGCCAGCAGCTTAAGACTAGCGGGGGCGGATACGCAGTATTTT.

The gene calls are TRBV6-5 and TRBJ2-5, with 10 nucleotides matching TRBD2. The trim removed 8 bases at V and 2 bases at J, leaving 8 bases unmatched. Germline V gives CDR1 MNHEY, CDR2 SVGAGI. The CDR3 consists of 15 residues. The DNA of the CDR3 is TGTGCCAGCGCGCGTAGCGGGGGGCCACAAGAGACCCAGTACTTC. Its translation: CASARSGGPQETQYF.

This chain connects TRBV6-2 or TRBV6-3 to TRBJ2-7, with 7 bases fitting TRBD1. V lost 4 bases to trimming and J lost 9 bases; unmatched junction nucleotides: 6. Germline CDR1 and CDR2: MNHEY and SVGEGT. This CDR3 has 12 residues. The CDR3, as DNA: TGTGCCAGCAGTTCTCGACAGGGCTGGCAGTACTTC. It encodes CASSSRQGWQYF.

The V gene is TRBV7-2, the J gene TRBJ1-6; D remains ambiguous. Trimming cost V 3 bases and J 7 bases, with 13 bases left between them. The CDR3 loop spans 15 amino acids. Germline values: CDR1 SGHTA, CDR2 FQGNSA. The CDR3 region has the DNA TGTGCCAGCAGCTTTTACGGGAACCCGAATTCACCCCTCCACTTT. Translation: CASSFYGNPNSPLHF.

The chain links TRBV29-1 to TRBJ1-1, with D hard to call. The CDR3 runs 12 residues. Trimming took off 7 bases at V and 5 bases at J, with 14 bases between the two ends. Germline V gene sequence: CDR1 SQVTM, CDR2 ANQGSEA. The CDR3 protein is CSGKQSTTEAFF. The CDR3 DNA follows: TGCAGCGGGAAACAATCTACGACTGAAGCTTTCTTT.

This clone has only a few counts. The V and J genes are TRBV6-5 and TRBJ1-1, with 8 bases matching TRBD1. V dropped 8 bases and J dropped 1; count of bases not matched to a gene: 0. This CDR3 is built from 12 residues. CDR1 MNHEY and CDR2 SVGAGI come from the germline V gene. Here the CDR3 DNA reads TGTGCCAGCGGGACAGGGAACACTGAAGCTTTCTTT. Translated, it gives CASGTGNTEAFF.

The chain links TRBV3-1 (or the pseudogene TRBV3-2) to TRBJ2-4; D gene uncertain. Trimming took 0 bases from V and 1 from J, leaving 10 bases between them. The CDR3 totals 16 residues. Germline V lookup: CDR1 LGHDT, CDR2 YNNKEL (reference sequence). This chain's CDR3 is CASSQESLRAKNIQYF. CDR3 sequence (DNA): TGTGCCAGCAGCCAAGAGTCTCTGCGGGCCAAAAACATTCAGTACTTC.

The chain is built from TRBV5-1 and TRBJ1-6; no definite D call. V lost 4 bases to trimming and J lost 10 bases, with 12 bases between them. This CDR3 spans 13 amino acids. Germline V lookup: CDR1 SGHRS, CDR2 YFSETQ. In DNA, the CDR3 is TGCGCCAGCAGCCCCTATTCGGAGTCACCCCTCCACTTT. It is translated as CASSPYSESPLHF.

A single count supports this clone. The rearrangement links TRBV19 to TRBJ1-2; D gene unclear. The CDR3 runs 13 residues. The germline V gene encodes CDR1 LNHDA and CDR2 SQIVND (reference sequence). Between the trimmed V and J ends, which lost 4 bases and 4 bases, there was a span of 10 bases. This CDR3 is CASSKGDGYGYTF. CDR3 bases: TGTGCCAGTAGTAAGGGTGATGGCTATGGCTACACCTTC.

The CDR3 protein is CASSFQGWEQYF. For the CDR3, the DNA is TGTGCCAGCAGTTTCCAGGGGTGGGAGCAGTACTTC. J is TRBJ2-7 and V is TRBV6-2 or TRBV6-3, with D possibly matching TRBD1 (6 bases). Trimming took 4 bases from V and 7 from J, leaving 11 bases between them. CDR1 is MNHEY, CDR2 SVGEGT, per germline. The CDR3 loop spans 12 amino acids.

The V gene is TRBV28, the J gene TRBJ1-3; no reliable D call. Trimming pared 4 bases from V and 0 bases from J, leaving 13 bases between. This CDR3 spans 16 amino acids. The germline CDR1 and CDR2 sequences are MDHEN and SYDVKM. CDR3 protein: CASSSQLPSSGNTIYF. DNA for the CDR3: TGTGCCAGCAGTTCCCAGCTGCCGAGCTCTGGAAACACCATATATTTT.